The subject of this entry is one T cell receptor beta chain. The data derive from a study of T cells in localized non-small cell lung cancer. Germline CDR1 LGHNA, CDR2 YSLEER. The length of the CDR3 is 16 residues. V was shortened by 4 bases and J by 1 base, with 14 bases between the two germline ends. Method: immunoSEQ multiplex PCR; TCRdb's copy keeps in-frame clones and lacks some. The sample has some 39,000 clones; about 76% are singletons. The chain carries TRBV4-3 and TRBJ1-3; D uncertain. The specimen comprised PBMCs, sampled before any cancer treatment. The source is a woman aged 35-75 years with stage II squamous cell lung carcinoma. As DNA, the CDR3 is TGCGCCAGCAGCCTTTACACTGAAACGTCTGGAAACACCATATATTTT. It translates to CASSLYTETSGNTIYF.